This T cell receptor (beta chain) was sequenced for a study of T-cell memory formation after mild COVID-19. Findings and caveats of the study: Within pre-infection memory, some responding clones were found, suggesting cross-reactive memory joined.

This clonotype has only a few counts. Its antigen is currently unknown. Each CDR3 protein gets one entry after TCRdb re-called the 5' RACE reads with MiXCR. The table has a few hundred thousand distinct CDR3 sequences, roughly 17% seen once. Trimming cost V 5 bases and J 5 bases, with 22 bases left between them. This CDR3 has 17 residues. Germline CDR1 is LNHNV and CDR2 is YYDKDF (reference sequence). Sequences were obtained from PBMCs or a T cell subset sorted from them (not recorded which). The V gene is TRBV15, the J gene TRBJ2-4; a possible D gene is TRBD1 (6 bases). This TCR derives from a man aged 18 to 29 who had mild COVID-19 (a few samples of this study predate the infection). Cell type and time point are not known. The CDR3 here is CATSEAGTGRGQNIQYF. Here the CDR3 DNA reads TGTGCCACCAGCGAGGCCGGGACGGGCAGGGGACAAAACATTCAGTACTTC.